This T cell receptor (beta chain) derives from a study of cytomegalovirus exposure and HLA in healthy donors. The wider study: A later analysis reported the same platform for the roughly 110 validation repertoires and the 650 to 750 first-cohort repertoires.

As concerns this clone: Its specificity is unknown.

General study findings and limits: The study labeled fewer than 200 TCR beta chains cytomegalovirus-associated. Usually a TCR sequence was rare, but some public TCRs were found in many donors.

CDR1 is SGHDT, CDR2 YYEEEE, per germline. The trim removed 3 bases at V and 5 bases at J, leaving 6 bases unmatched. The CDR3 is 14 amino acids. The table came from immunoSEQ multiplex PCR; TCRdb's copy has only in-frame clones and leaves some out. This sample has 250,000 to 400,000 clones, with nearly 90% found just once. The origin of this receptor is a man aged 25-40 years in good health and CMV-seronegative. The V call is TRBV5-6, the J call TRBJ1-1; 8 nucleotides align to TRBD1. Sequencing was performed on PBMCs. The CDR3 protein is CASSWRQGWTEAFF. In DNA form, the CDR3 reads TGTGCCAGCAGCTGGAGACAGGGGTGGACTGAAGCTTTCTTT.